The T cell receptor beta chain under discussion was sequenced for a study of blood T cells in healthy people across ages. The use of a sample-barcoded 5' primer and a J-beta primer mix characterized a second PCR of about 7 to 12 cycles. TCRdb used MiXCR to reprocess the 5' RACE reads, holding one entry per CDR3 protein. In the table there are approximately 780,000 distinct CDR3 sequences, approximately 24% of which are singletons. This clonotype was detected ten times or more. CDR1 is MDHEN, CDR2 SYDVKM, per germline. Trimming shortened V by 5 bases and J by 4 bases, and 14 bases separated the two germline ends. The CDR3 spans 14 residues. The sample was also reused in another study, on T cells of mothers and their children. From that report: The study found slightly higher but non-significant overlap in related versus unrelated mother-child pairs.

Sequencing input: blood. The V call is TRBV28, the J call TRBJ2-5, with a possible D match to TRBD1 (6 bases). This receptor was obtained from a boy younger than 18 in good health. This CDR3 is CASSRGQQRETQYF. In DNA, the CDR3 is TGTGCCAGCAGTCGCGGACAGCAGCGAGAGACCCAGTACTTC.